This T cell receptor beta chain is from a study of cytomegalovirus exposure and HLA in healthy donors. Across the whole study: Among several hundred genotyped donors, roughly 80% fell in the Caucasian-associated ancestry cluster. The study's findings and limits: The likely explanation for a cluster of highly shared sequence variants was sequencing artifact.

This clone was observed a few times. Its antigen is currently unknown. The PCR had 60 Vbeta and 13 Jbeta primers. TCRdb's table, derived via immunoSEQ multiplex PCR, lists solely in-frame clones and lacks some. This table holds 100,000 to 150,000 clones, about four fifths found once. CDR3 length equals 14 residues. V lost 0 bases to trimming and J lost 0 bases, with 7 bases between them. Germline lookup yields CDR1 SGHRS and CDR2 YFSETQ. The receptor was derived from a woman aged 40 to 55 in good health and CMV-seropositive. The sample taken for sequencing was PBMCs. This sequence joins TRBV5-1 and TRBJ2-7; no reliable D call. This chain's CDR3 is CASSLVGSSYEQYF. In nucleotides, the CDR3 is TGCGCCAGCAGCTTGGTTGGCAGCTCCTACGAGCAGTACTTC.